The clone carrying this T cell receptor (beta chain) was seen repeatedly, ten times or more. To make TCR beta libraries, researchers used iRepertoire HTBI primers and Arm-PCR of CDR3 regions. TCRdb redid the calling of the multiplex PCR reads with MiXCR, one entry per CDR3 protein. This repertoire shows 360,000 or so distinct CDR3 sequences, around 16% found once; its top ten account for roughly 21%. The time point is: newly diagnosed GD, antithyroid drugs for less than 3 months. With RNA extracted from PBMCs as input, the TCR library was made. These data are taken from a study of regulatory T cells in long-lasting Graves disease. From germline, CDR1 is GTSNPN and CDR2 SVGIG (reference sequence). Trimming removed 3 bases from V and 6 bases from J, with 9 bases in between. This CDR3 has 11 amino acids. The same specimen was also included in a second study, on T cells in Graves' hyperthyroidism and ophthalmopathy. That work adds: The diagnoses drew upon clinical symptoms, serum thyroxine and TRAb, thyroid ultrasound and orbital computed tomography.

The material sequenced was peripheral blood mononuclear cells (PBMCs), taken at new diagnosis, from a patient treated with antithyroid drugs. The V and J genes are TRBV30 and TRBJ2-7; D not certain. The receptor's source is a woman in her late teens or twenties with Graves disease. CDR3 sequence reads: CAWRQQSEQYF. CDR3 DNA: TGTGCCTGGAGACAACAGAGCGAGCAGTACTTC.